These 28 T cell receptor beta chains originate from one sample sequenced in a study of technical replicates of blood from a few donors. TCRdb keeps only in-frame clones here, not all; method: immunoSEQ multiplex PCR. The sample lists about 78,000 clones; 85% to 95% were seen once. Sample: T cells isolated from PBMCs. Receptors were obtained from a human donor in good health.

This chain uses TRBV7-3 with TRBJ2-2; 7 bases match TRBD1. CDR1 and CDR2 (germline): SGHTA, FQGTGA. The CDR3 is 15 amino acids. V shed 4 bases, J shed 6 bases, and the junction held 8 bases outside the gene matches. Here the CDR3 DNA reads TGTGCCAGCAGCTCTACTTCCGGGACAGCCGGGGAGCTGTTTTTT. Encoded protein: CASSSTSGTAGELFF.

The chain has TRBV7-9 and TRBJ2-5; D ambiguous. In germline, CDR1 is SEHNR, CDR2 FQNEAQ (reference sequence). V was cut by 7 bases and J by 2 bases, with 8 bases left in between. This CDR3 has 12 amino acids. CDR3 region: CASTARQETQYF. In DNA form, the CDR3 reads TGTGCCAGCACGGCTAGACAAGAGACCCAGTACTTC.

This chain joins TRBV6-5 and TRBJ2-1, with 10 bases fitting TRBD2. This CDR3 is built from 15 residues. J was trimmed by 6 bases and V by 2 bases; bases with no gene match: 4. Looked up from germline, CDR1 is MNHEY and CDR2 is SVGAGI. CDR3 nucleotide sequence: TGTGCCAGCAGTTACCCCCAGCGGGAGGGCAATGAGCAGTTCTTC. Amino acid sequence: CASSYPQREGNEQFF.

The chain recombines TRBV10-1 with TRBJ2-2, with TRBD2 as a possible D gene (6 bases). The CDR3 length is 15 residues. Deletions cut 5 bases from V and 1 base from J, with 11 bases between. Germline V gene lookup returns CDR1 WNHNN and CDR2 SYGVQD (reference sequence). The CDR3 is CASSWSRENTGELFF. The CDR3 bases are TGCGCCAGCAGTTGGTCGCGGGAGAACACCGGGGAGCTGTTTTTT.

Here the CDR3 reads CASSGWDTRNTEAFF. In DNA, the CDR3 is TGTGCCAGCAGTGGATGGGACACCCGGAACACTGAAGCTTTCTTT. The genes are TRBV25-1 and TRBJ1-1, with a tentative D call TRBD1 (6 bases). This CDR3 region has 15 residues. V lost 4 bases to trimming and J lost 1 base, with 13 bases between them. Germline V gives CDR1 MGHDK, CDR2 SYGVNS.

This clone was seen once. This chain links TRBV11-2 with TRBJ2-3, with TRBD2 matching over 8 bases. The CDR3 totals 15 residues. Trimming took 4 bases from V and 3 from J; bases not matched to a gene: 6. The germline V gene has CDR1 SGHAT and CDR2 FQNNGV. CDR3: CASSSSGGATDTQYF. CDR3 in DNA: TGTGCCAGCAGCTCGTCGGGGGGGGCGACAGATACGCAGTATTTT. Variable domain in full (rest from reference TRBV11-2 and TRBJ2-3): EAGVAQSPRYKIIEKRQSVAFWCNPISGHATLYWYQQILGQGPKLLIQFQNNGVVDDSQLPKDRFSAERLKGVDSTLKIQPAKLEDSAVYLCASSSSGGATDTQYFGPGTRLTVL.

This clone was observed a single time. Within the sample, other DNA sequences also encode this same CDR3. This chain joins TRBV6-5 and TRBJ1-2, with 7 positions matching TRBD1. The germline V gene encodes CDR1 MNHEY and CDR2 SVGAGI. CDR3 size: 13 residues. The J segment lost 5 bases and the V segment lost 3 bases, leaving 3 bases of the junction unmatched. The chain's CDR3 is CASSYPGGYGYTF. CDR3 sequence (DNA): TGTGCCAGCAGTTATCCAGGGGGATATGGCTACACCTTC.

The chain recombines TRBV30 with TRBJ2-1; TRBD1 matches at 9 bases. The CDR3 has 18 amino acids. The germline V gene has CDR1 GTSNPN and CDR2 SVGIG (reference sequence). V was clipped by 4 bases and J by 2 bases; unmatched bases: 15. In DNA form, the CDR3 reads TGTGCCTGGAATCGACCGGGACAGGGACAAGCCCCCTACAATGAGCAGTTCTTC. Translating it yields CAWNRPGQGQAPYNEQFF.

J is TRBJ1-1 and V is TRBV5-8; D possibly corresponds to TRBD1 (6 bases). CDR1 is SGHTS and CDR2 is YDEGEE in the germline V gene. V was clipped by 0 bases and J by 2 bases, with 17 bases between them. The CDR3 consists of 17 residues. The CDR3 protein is CASSLAGGDRINTEAFF. CDR3 DNA sequence: TGTGCCAGCAGCTTGGCCGGAGGTGACAGGATTAACACTGAAGCTTTCTTT.

The gene calls are TRBV25-1 and TRBJ2-7; maybe TRBD2 (5 bases). The V gene's germline CDR1 is MGHDK and CDR2 SYGVNS. V shed 3 bases and J shed 5 bases, with 14 bases lying between them. CDR3 length: 14 amino acids. The CDR3 sequence: CASSDHGVVHEQYF. In nucleotides, the CDR3 is TGTGCCAGCAGTGATCACGGGGTAGTCCACGAGCAGTACTTC.

The rearrangement links TRBV5-6 to TRBJ2-3; 8 bases fit TRBD2. The CDR3 covers 14 residues. Trimming took 4 bases from V and 7 from J; bases not matched to a gene: 8. Germline lookup yields CDR1 SGHDT and CDR2 YYEEEE. The DNA of the CDR3 is TGTGCCAGCAGCCCAGCGGGAGCAGATAATACGCAGTATTTT. Protein product: CASSPAGADNTQYF.

V gene TRBV11-2 combines with J gene TRBJ2-5; 7 positions match TRBD1. The V and J ends lost 2 bases and 2 bases, in that order; junction bases with no gene match: 5. CDR3 length: 15 amino acids. Per the germline V gene, CDR1 is SGHAT and CDR2 is FQNNGV. CDR3 coding DNA: TGTGCCAGCAGCTTAAGCCCAGGGGGACAAGAGACCCAGTACTTC. It specifies CASSLSPGGQETQYF.

This clone has just one count. This chain connects TRBV4-2 to TRBJ1-1; tentative D call: TRBD1 (6 bases). Germline loops: CDR1 LGHNA, CDR2 YNFKEQ. The CDR3 extends over 16 amino acids. The ends were cut back, 1 base at V and 0 bases at J, with 12 bases in the middle. The CDR3 region is CASSQVTGDMNTEAFF. The CDR3 DNA follows: TGTGCCAGCAGCCAAGTGACAGGCGACATGAACACTGAAGCTTTCTTT.

This clone was detected once. The V call is TRBV27, the J call TRBJ2-7, with 7 bases aligning to TRBD1. The germline V gene has CDR1 MNHEY and CDR2 SMNVEV (reference sequence). This CDR3 comprises 14 residues. Trimming removed 2 bases from V and 9 bases from J; junction bases left unmatched: 10. The CDR3 DNA reads TGTGCCAGCAGTTTAGACGGCACTCACAGGGGGCAGTACTTC. Translated: CASSLDGTHRGQYF.

J is TRBJ1-6 and V is TRBV27; D is unclear. CDR3 length: 16 residues. Germline V gives CDR1 MNHEY, CDR2 SMNVEV (reference sequence). V lost 0 bases and J lost 0, with 6 bases in between. The CDR3 DNA sequence: TGTGCCAGCAGTTTATCCCGGAGCTCCTATAATTCACCCCTCCACTTT. Translation: CASSLSRSSYNSPLHF.

This clone was seen just once. The rearrangement joins TRBV7-2 to TRBJ1-5, with no clear D. V gave up 5 bases and J gave up 0 bases, with 8 bases separating them. Germline lookup yields CDR1 SGHTA and CDR2 FQGNSA. The CDR3 is 14 amino acids. The DNA for the CDR3 is TGTGCCAGCAGCCCCAGGTTTAGCAATCAGCCCCAGCATTTT. This codes for CASSPRFSNQPQHF.

V gene TRBV4-1 combines with J gene TRBJ2-7; TRBD1 agrees at 9 bases. The trim removed 1 base at V and 3 bases at J, leaving 4 bases unmatched. Germline V lookup: CDR1 MGHRA, CDR2 YSYEKL. The CDR3 runs to 15 residues. CDR3 amino acids: CASSQGEDRGYEQYF. CDR3 coding DNA: TGCGCCAGCAGCCAAGGAGAGGACAGGGGCTACGAGCAGTACTTC.

The gene calls are TRBV10-2 and TRBJ2-2, with TRBD2 matching 13 bases. Unmatched junction bases numbered 1, after V lost 4 bases and J lost 5 bases. The CDR3 sequence is 15 residues long. Germline V gives CDR1 WSHSY, CDR2 SAAADI. The CDR3: CASSGGLAGTGELFF. Here the CDR3 DNA reads TGCGCCAGCAGTGGGGGACTAGCGGGAACCGGGGAGCTGTTTTTT.

This chain uses TRBV12-2 with TRBJ2-3; TRBD2, as called in the table, went unchecked against the DNA. TRBV12-2 is designated a pseudogene. CDR3 length equals 12 residues. The CDR3 DNA reads as TGTGCAAGTCGCTCCTGCACAGATACGCAGTATTTT. This encodes CASRSCTDTQYF.

The V and J genes are TRBV15 and TRBJ2-5, with 8 bases lining up with TRBD1. With 0 bases clipped from V and 2 bases from J, the junction kept 5 bases outside the gene matches. Germline loops: CDR1 LNHNV, CDR2 YYDKDF (reference sequence). The CDR3 has 16 amino acids. The CDR3 loop is CATSREVYRGQETQYF. The CDR3 DNA sequence: TGTGCCACCAGCAGAGAAGTTTACAGGGGGCAAGAGACCCAGTACTTC.

The V and J genes are TRBV6-5 and TRBJ1-2, with no clear D. Germline V gene data show CDR1 as MNHEY and CDR2 as SVGAGI. CDR3 length equals 15 residues. The germline V and J ends were trimmed by 0 bases and 5 bases, with 13 bases remaining between them. CDR3 residues: CASSYSRAVSYGYTF. CDR3 coding DNA: TGTGCCAGCAGTTACTCGAGAGCGGTATCTTATGGCTACACCTTC.

The chain links TRBV19 to TRBJ1-2; D ambiguous. This CDR3 region has 15 residues. CDR1 is LNHDA and CDR2 is SQIVND in the germline V gene (reference sequence). V was shortened by 3 bases and J by 5 bases, with 16 bases between the two germline ends. CDR3 sequence: CASSMPPPVSYGYTF. The CDR3 DNA sequence: TGTGCCAGTAGTATGCCGCCCCCGGTCTCTTATGGCTACACCTTC.

The chain combines TRBV4-2 with TRBJ2-5; 12 bases match TRBD2. The junction had 5 bases not matched to a gene; V was cut back by 1 base and J by 5 bases. The CDR3 contains 16 residues. Germline assignment: CDR1 LGHNA and CDR2 YNFKEQ. This CDR3 is CASSQAVLAGGETQYF. DNA of the CDR3: TGTGCCAGCAGCCAAGCAGTCCTAGCGGGAGGGGAGACCCAGTACTTC.

This chain connects TRBV18 to TRBJ1-5; D perhaps matches TRBD1 (6 bases). Trimming removed 4 bases at V and 4 bases at J, with 14 bases between. CDR1 is KGHSH, CDR2 LQKENI, per germline. The CDR3 runs 15 residues. Here the CDR3 DNA reads TGTGCCAGCTCACTTGGACAGAGTCAAAATCAGCCCCAGCATTTT. Protein sequence: CASSLGQSQNQPQHF.

The chain joins TRBV9 to TRBJ2-7, with D possibly being TRBD2 (6 bases). Trimming took off 3 bases at V and 2 bases at J, with 15 bases between the two ends. The CDR3 extends over 15 amino acids. From germline, CDR1 is SGDLS and CDR2 YYNGEE. The CDR3, as DNA: TGTGCCAGCAGCGAAGGGTATGCGGGGACCTACGAGCAGTACTTC. This translates into CASSEGYAGTYEQYF.

This clone appeared a single time. The V and J genes are TRBV28 and TRBJ1-2; D is perhaps TRBD1 (5 bases). Trimming shortened V by 5 bases and J by 6 bases, and 22 bases separated the two germline ends. Looked up from germline, CDR1 is MDHEN and CDR2 is SYDVKM. The CDR3 runs to 16 residues. The CDR3 nucleotides are TGTGCCAGCAGTCCGCCCGGACTGCTCGGAGGGGATGGCTACACCTTC. Protein: CASSPPGLLGGDGYTF.

The sample holds one count of this clone. The chain links TRBV5-1 to TRBJ2-2; 10 bases are shared with TRBD2. The germline gives CDR1 SGHRS, CDR2 YFSETQ. The junction had 8 bases not matched to a gene; V was cut back by 1 base and J by 8 bases. CDR3 length: 16 amino acids. The CDR3 DNA is TGCGCCAGCAGCTTGAAAGGGACTAGCGTGACTGGGGAGCTGTTTTTT. Translation gives CASSLKGTSVTGELFF.

The V and J genes are TRBV2 and TRBJ1-1; tentatively, D is TRBD1 (5 bases). The CDR3 sequence is 16 residues long. Looked up from germline, CDR1 is SNHLY and CDR2 is FYNNEI. V was clipped by 5 bases and J by 2 bases, with 18 bases between them. CDR3 protein: CASSPWGEVGNTEAFF. DNA for the CDR3: TGTGCCAGCAGTCCCTGGGGGGAGGTGGGAAACACTGAAGCTTTCTTT.